Here is one TCR beta chain with its context. No antigen is known for it. This CDR3 has 15 residues. Germline CDR1 and CDR2: SGHTA and FQGNSA. Trimming left V 5 bases short and J 2 bases short, with 16 bases between. The assay was immunoSEQ multiplex PCR, and TCRdb's table has in-frame clones only and misses some. The sample holds approximately 1,500,000 clones, 95% to 99% seen once. This entry is derived from a study of shared clonotypes between healthy human individuals. Study background: The plates for each donor numbered three CD4 naive, three CD4 memory, two CD8 naive and one CD8 memory.

The split of CD4+ cells yielded CD45RA+ naive and CD45RA-negative memory subsets. Study-wide results and limits: Naive CD4 clonotype sharing across several donors was 4.5% to 6%. Generation probability values for non-shared clonotypes were lower than those for clonotypes shared by all four donors.

This receptor was obtained from a man aged 25 to 45 in good health. Sequenced input: naive CD4+ T cells sorted from blood. As for subset: CD45RA+ positively selected. This chain links TRBV7-2 with TRBJ2-7; D perhaps matches TRBD2 (5 bases). The CDR3 DNA reads TGTGCCAGCAGCAAGCCGGGGAGTTGGACCTACGAGCAGTACTTC. Translating it yields CASSKPGSWTYEQYF.